What follows is one TCR beta chain and its context. Its recognized antigen is unknown. There are no base qualities to consult, and no much larger clone falls within one base. From V the trimming removes 4 bases and from J it removes 5 bases, while the gene matches leave 9 bases of the junction unaccounted for. From the cysteine through the phenylalanine, the CDR3 covers 16 amino acids. Kept here is only the CDR3 DNA, which spans 48 bases and is read in frame from base 1. Per the germline V gene, SGDLS is the CDR1 and YYNGEE is the CDR2. This entry comes from a study of cytomegalovirus exposure and HLA in healthy donors (dated by TCRdb to the late 2010s). Some background on the complete study: In an earlier analysis of some 550 of the donors, 276 Gb of sequence data and 100 million or so unique TCR beta sequences from about 190 million T cells were reported. An early release covering 500 to 750 HLA-typed donors comprised about 290 gigabases of sequencing data and roughly 86 million unique TCR sequences. Of the roughly 430 genotyped donors, 81% fell in the genetic ancestry cluster associated with self-reported Caucasian donors. The study aimed to test whether signatures of past pathogen exposure could be identified by cataloging public T cell receptors. The T cell repertoires of 550 to 850 subjects were profiled by immunosequencing and related to cytomegalovirus serostatus. Along with the roughly 610-subject first cohort, a separate validation cohort of over a hundred different subjects was used. To predict cytomegalovirus infection status, the study brought together high-throughput TCR immunosequencing, statistical association of individual TCRs with disease status, and machine learning. A later analysis re-analyzed previously published TCR beta repertoires from 666 donors and added high-resolution HLA genotyping to study TCR occurrence patterns. Rather than using new phenotypic data, the later analysis identified candidate immune exposures from TCR beta sequences and from how often those sequences occurred across donors. An earlier analysis of 587 of the donors applied high-throughput TCR beta sequencing to assess whether each TCR beta V gene segment acted as functional or pseudogenic. Alongside the repertoire data, information on donor age, sex, ethnicity and CMV serostatus was compiled. A later genetic analysis used genome-wide SNP genotypes for about 65% of the roughly 670 donors, treating that subset as a discovery cohort. Every discovery cohort repertoire had been produced on one sequencing platform. Class I and class II HLA loci were covered by the typing at four-digit resolution. Typing coverage varied by locus: roughly 620-640 donors for A, B, C, DRB1 and DQB1; around 560 for DQA1; more than 600 for DPA1; 450 to 480 for DPB1. Four to six DR-DQ haplotypes were handled as single units for association and clustering, since linkage in the cohort was strong. Across about 370 genotyped donors of the cohort, an average of about 220,000 unique TCR beta nucleotide sequences per donor were sequenced, and approximately 17% of those sequences were non-productive.

The cohort was made up of around 720 healthy bone marrow donors. At the time of sampling, every cohort member was nominally healthy, though immune exposures that went unrecorded were likely present. The donor tested CMV seropositive and was one of the 289 seropositive cohort members. Each donor provided a peripheral blood sample, and peripheral blood mononuclear cells were used for TCR beta sequencing. Genomic DNA was extracted from the blood cell samples with the Qiagen DNeasy Blood Extraction Kit. Beyond this particular receptor, the publication reports: Assigning TCR associations to individual alleles was difficult when HLA alleles, especially DR and DQ, strongly co-occurred. While some public TCRs were present in many individuals, most TCR sequences turned up only very rarely across donors. According to a later analysis, most CMV-associated TCR beta chains appeared to be HLA-restricted, and the HLA associations seemed to be driven largely by CMV exposure. A further reported finding was that TCR beta sequences accurately predicted the HLA-A and HLA-B alleles for most subjects in the first cohort. In a later analysis, the rate of TCR association differed among HLA loci, with DRB1 alleles having the most associated TCRs and HLA-C alleles having the fewest. A cluster of highly shared sequence variants was judged likely to represent a technical artifact of the sequencing pipeline. The presence/absence analyses assumed that sequencing depth was roughly uniform across donors, and that assumption may not be true. The classifier was reported to diagnose cytomegalovirus status with high specificity and sensitivity in both the original and validation cohorts. Compared with equally common non-associated chains, HLA-associated TCR beta chains in a later analysis were more clonally expanded and had lower generation probabilities. Broadly in line with IMGT annotations, most TCR beta V segments showed up in productive rearrangements about 87% or about 30% of the time in an earlier analysis of several hundred of the donors. Some IMGT-functional V segments, including TRBV6-2 and TRBV6-3, could not be distinguished by the 87-base-pair reads and were therefore excluded. CMV serostatus was the only immune exposure information available for the cohort. The earlier analysis of fewer than 750 of the donors excluded approximately 15 rarely observed V segments, including chromosome 9 orphons, because counts were too low. Linkage disequilibrium might explain the correlated functional status among segregating V segments, but an unknown experimental factor could not be ruled out. A later analysis reported that several top co-occurrence clusters appeared linked to parvovirus B19, influenza, CMV and Epstein-Barr virus. In vitro tests confirmed that a few of the cytomegalovirus-associated TCR beta chains recognize cytomegalovirus antigens. A later genetic analysis associated a missense DCLRE1C variant with V-gene and J-gene trimming of TCR beta chains, and an independent cohort replicated the association. In a later analysis, over 15,000 TCR beta sequences were associated with specific HLA alleles at a false discovery rate of 0.05. Because HLA typing was missing for some donors at each locus, association tests included only the typed subset. A later genetic analysis reported fewer N-insertions in productive TCRs among donors in an Asian-associated ancestry cluster than the 666-donor mean. The authors suggested that the approach could potentially be generalized to other disease states and immunological phenotypes. This cohort had only TCR beta chains sequenced, and the lack of alpha or paired-chain data limited which features could be detected. A total of roughly 160 TCR beta chains were listed by the study as associated with cytomegalovirus.

The protocol used for the library was the immunoSEQ multiplex PCR assay. A mixture of 60 forward primers for TCR Vbeta segments and 13 reverse primers for TCR Jbeta segments was used in the multiplex PCR. Amplification of the CDR3 region of rearranged TCR beta genes was performed with a multiplex PCR assay on genomic DNA. The amplified TCR beta libraries were sequenced on the Illumina HiSeq System as 87-base-pair reads. In the source study's methods: A later analysis tallied about 77 million unique TCR beta chains across the 666 repertoires, and about 10 million of those chains were shared by two or more donors. Raw reads were error-corrected and collapsed into unique sequences with a nearest-neighbor algorithm that merged closely related sequences to remove PCR and sequencing errors. CDR3 sequences were aligned to IMGT reference sequences to assign V, D and J gene segments. For a sequence to be retained, at least a six-nucleotide match to both a V gene segment and a J gene segment was required. Rearrangements were called productive when the CDR3 lacked stop codons and stayed in frame with V and J; all others were non-productive. CDR3 was defined by IMGT convention, running from the second conserved V-encoded cysteine to the conserved J-encoded phenylalanine. Sequences without an unambiguous match to a single V gene segment were excluded from the earlier analysis of almost 600 of the donors. In an earlier analysis of several hundred of the donors, V segments were called functional above 56.7% productive rearrangements and were called segregating when the between-donor standard deviation exceeded 5%. A statistical classification framework was built for diagnosing cytomegalovirus status from the catalog of TCR beta chain sequences. In a later analysis, V and J genes were assigned by comparing TCR nucleotide sequences against IMGT/GENE-DB human TR gene sequences. The TCRdist pipeline was used in a later analysis to assign CDR3 sequences and most-parsimonious VDJ recombination scenarios. In a later analysis, each TCR beta chain was defined by its CDR3 amino acid sequence together with its V-gene family, and reads lacking a unique V-gene family were excluded. As a way to deal with suspected cross-contamination and a sequencing artifact, a later analysis dropped approximately 570 nucleotide sequences that were highly shared and had low generation probability. A later analysis calculated a clonal expansion index for each public chain from normalized within-repertoire ranks of inferred template counts. In a later analysis, generation probabilities were computed using a VDJ recombination model fitted to out-of-frame rearrangements, and the results were checked against IGoR. Hypergeometric tests were used in a later analysis to score TCR-TCR, TCR-HLA and TCR-CMV co-occurrence, with a repertoire-size bias correction applied to the TCR pairs. To estimate false discovery rates, a later analysis permuted the HLA or CMV assignments 20 times. A later analysis grouped co-occurring TCRs with DBSCAN, adding TCRdist sequence similarity when clustering within HLA-allele-positive subsets. Co-occurrence clustering excluded repertoires with fewer than 30,000 or more than 120,000 public chains, plus five with anomalous nucleotide sharing. The immuneACCESS repertoire file appears here via TCRdb, limited to in-frame rearrangements. These files lack a portion of the clones; in checked studies, under half of the deficit traces to unresolved V genes, and the cause of the others is not known. Clone size and V and J calls were adopted from that table, with D and trimming inferred from the DNA. This sample lists roughly 180,000 clones; 80% were detected once. The ten most abundant clones make up just over 4.5% of the sample.

In this chain, TRBV9 is recombined with TRBJ2-5, with 12 bases in between that match TRBD2. Sequencing was carried out using PBMCs. The origin of this receptor is a woman aged 50 to 65 in good health and CMV-seropositive. The nucleotides are TGTGCCAGCAGCCTCGGACTAGCGGGGCTGGCGGAGACCCAGTACTTC. It specifies CASSLGLAGLAETQYF.